A single sample gave rise to the 24 T cell receptor beta chains below, sequenced in a study of spatial heterogeneity in lung cancer. TCRdb itself ran the 5' RACE reads through MiXCR, one entry per CDR3 protein. Here the sample spans some 7,800 distinct CDR3 sequences, over 6.5% being singletons. The time point: sample taken at primary tumor resection. The source was PBMCs, collected at surgery. These receptors were obtained from a male donor with early-stage non-small cell lung cancer.

This clonotype was observed many times. The chain employs TRBV7-8 and TRBJ2-2, with 10 bases fitting TRBD2. Germline loops: CDR1 SGHVS, CDR2 FQNEAQ. The CDR3 has 16 residues. V lost 5 bases to trimming and J lost 4 bases; unmatched junction nucleotides: 7. The CDR3 nucleotides read TGTGCCAGCAGCACCCTAGCGGGAGTAAGCACCGGGGAGCTGTTTTTT. It is translated as CASSTLAGVSTGELFF.

In this sample, this clonotype turned up many times. This chain uses TRBV3-1 with TRBJ1-1, with 8 bases identical to TRBD1. With 2 bases clipped from V and 4 bases from J, the junction kept 9 bases outside the gene matches. CDR1 is LGHDT and CDR2 is YNNKEL in the germline V gene (reference sequence). The CDR3 is 16 residues long. CDR3 in amino acids: CASSQRSTGAITEAFF. DNA of the CDR3: TGTGCCAGCAGCCAAAGGTCGACAGGGGCGATCACTGAAGCTTTCTTT.

The genes are TRBV11-1 and TRBJ2-5, with 8 bases that match TRBD2. The V segment lost 0 bases and the J segment 4 bases; nucleotides outside the gene matches: 10. CDR3 length: 17 amino acids. CDR1 SGHAT and CDR2 FQDESV come from the germline V gene (reference sequence). The CDR3 DNA follows: TGTGCCAGCAGCTTAGCGCCGGGACTAGGGGGACGAGAGACCCAGTACTTC. Translation gives CASSLAPGLGGRETQYF.

The table lists this clonotype with many counts. The genes are TRBV18 and TRBJ2-7; unclear D gene. The CDR3 contains 13 residues. The V gene's germline CDR1 is KGHSH and CDR2 LQKENI. Trimming pared 3 bases from V and 3 bases from J, leaving 9 bases between. CDR3 bases: TGTGCCAGCTCACCGAAGGGTTTCTACGAGCAGTACTTC. Translating gives CASSPKGFYEQYF.

In its sample, this clonotype ranks as medium-sized. This rearrangement joins TRBV20-1 to TRBJ1-1; D may be TRBD1 (5 bases). The germline gives CDR1 DFQATT, CDR2 SNEGSKA (reference sequence). The CDR3 extends over 14 amino acids. The V and J ends lost 5 bases and 2 bases respectively, with 15 bases between them. The CDR3 DNA reads TGCAGTGCTTACGCCGCGAGGGGAAACACTGAAGCTTTCTTT. It codes for CSAYAARGNTEAFF.

This clonotype showed up many times. The rearrangement links TRBV20-1 to TRBJ2-1, with 10 bases lining up with TRBD2. V lost 2 bases and J lost 7; bases outside the gene matches: 11. The CDR3 loop spans 16 amino acids. Germline V gives CDR1 DFQATT, CDR2 SNEGSKA (reference sequence). The DNA of the CDR3 is TGCAGTGCTAGACTTCCTACTAGCGGGACTTGGAATGAGCAGTTCTTC. Its protein is CSARLPTSGTWNEQFF.

This chain connects TRBV7-8 to TRBJ2-3; D gene unclear. The CDR3 sequence is 14 residues long. In germline, CDR1 is SGHVS, CDR2 FQNEAQ. With 5 bases removed from V and 5 bases from J, the gap between germline ends came to 14 bases. The CDR3 sequence is CASSLKSPVDTQYF. DNA of the CDR3: TGTGCCAGCAGCCTCAAAAGTCCGGTAGATACGCAGTATTTT.

The chain employs TRBV7-2 and TRBJ1-5; no clear D. The CDR3 loop spans 15 amino acids. V gave up 1 base and J gave up 3 bases, with 10 bases separating them. The germline gives CDR1 SGHTA, CDR2 FQGNSA. CDR3 DNA: TGTGCCAGCAGCTTAGGCCCCTCGCTCAATCAGCCCCAGCATTTT. Its translation: CASSLGPSLNQPQHF.

This clonotype appeared many times. The chain joins TRBV30 to TRBJ2-3; D may match TRBD1 or TRBD2 (6 bases each). Germline assignment: CDR1 GTSNPN and CDR2 SVGIG (reference sequence). The V end was cut by 3 bases, the J end by 4 bases, with 14 bases between. This CDR3 comprises 14 residues. The CDR3 DNA sequence: TGTGCCTGGAGCGGGGGCGGAGGGGCAGATACGCAGTATTTT. It translates to CAWSGGGGADTQYF.

This clonotype was recorded a few times. The rearrangement links TRBV18 to TRBJ1-1; TRBD1 might be the D (5 bases). Trimming removed 2 bases at V and 1 base at J, with 11 bases between. The CDR3 runs 15 residues. Per germline, CDR1 KGHSH and CDR2 LQKENI. This CDR3 is CASSPSGDGNTEAFF. The CDR3 DNA follows: TGTGCCAGCTCACCAAGCGGGGACGGGAACACTGAAGCTTTCTTT.

This clonotype is classed as medium-sized. V gene TRBV12-3 or TRBV12-4 combines with J gene TRBJ1-4; TRBD1 matches at 11 bases. The CDR3 contains 14 residues. The V segment lost 5 bases and the J segment 8 bases; nucleotides outside the gene matches: 4. The CDR3 DNA reads TGTGCCAGCAGTCAGGACAGGGGGCGCGAAAAACTGTTTTTT. Its protein product is CASSQDRGREKLFF.

This clonotype was found a few times. The V gene is TRBV7-3, the J gene TRBJ2-3, with 10 positions matching TRBD2. Germline trimming cut 1 base from V and 3 bases from J; bases unmatched to any gene: 7. Germline V gene lookup returns CDR1 SGHTA and CDR2 FQGTGA. This CDR3 spans 17 amino acids. This chain's CDR3 is CASSLKTSGTKTDTQYF. CDR3 DNA sequence: TGTGCCAGCAGCTTAAAAACTAGCGGGACGAAGACAGATACGCAGTATTTT.

In this sample, this clonotype turned up many times. The junction shows a germline mismatch at one end, possibly a read error. V gene TRBV12-3 or TRBV12-4 combines with J gene TRBJ2-1; TRBD2 matches at 9 bases. The length of the CDR3 is 14 residues. The CDR3 region has the DNA TGTGCCAGCAGTGTAGCGGGAGTGCCCAATGAGCAGTTCTTC. As protein: CASSVAGVPNEQFF.

The chain is built from TRBV21-1 and TRBJ2-5; the D call TRBD1 from the table was never checked on the DNA. TRBV21-1 is a pseudogene. The CDR3 consists of 14 residues. Written as DNA, the CDR3 is TGTGCCAGCAGAAGACCCCTTGACGGAGAGACCCAGTACTTC. Protein: CASRRPLDGETQYF.

This clonotype came up many times. This rearrangement joins TRBV5-4 to TRBJ2-5; TRBD1 agrees at 9 bases. Unmatched junction bases numbered 5, after V lost 4 bases and J lost 1 base. This CDR3 contains 15 residues. The germline V gene encodes CDR1 SGHNT and CDR2 YYREEE (reference sequence). The CDR3 nucleotides read TGTGCCAGCAGCAACAACAGGGGGCTCCAAGAGACCCAGTACTTC. It codes for CASSNNRGLQETQYF.

This clonotype came up many times. The CDR3 DNA follows: TGTGCCAGCAGCTTGGTCCTAGCGGGACAAGAGACCCAGTACTTC. This translates into CASSLVLAGQETQYF. V is TRBV5-4 and J is TRBJ2-5; the match to TRBD2 covers 9 bases. This CDR3 is built from 15 residues. Trimming cost V 0 bases and J 2 bases; bases outside gene matches: 2. CDR1 is SGHNT and CDR2 is YYREEE in the germline V gene (reference sequence).

This clonotype was recorded at least ten times. The chain uses TRBV7-9 and TRBJ2-3, with 9 bases fitting TRBD2. This CDR3 is built from 15 residues. The germline V gene encodes CDR1 SEHNR and CDR2 FQNEAQ (reference sequence). The ends lost 0 bases at V and 4 bases at J; junction bases unmatched: 2. The CDR3 nucleotides are TGTGCCAGCAGCTTAGCTAGCGGGAGCTCAGATACGCAGTATTTT. Translating it yields CASSLASGSSDTQYF. Full variable domain (outside the CDR3, taken from reference TRBV7-9 and TRBJ2-3): DTGVSQNPRHKITKRGQNVTFRCDPISEHNRLYWYRQTLGQGPEFLTYFQNEAQLEKSRLLSDRFSAERPKGSFSTLEIQRTEQGDSAMYLCASSLASGSSDTQYFGPGTRLTVL.

This clonotype has at least ten counts. The rearrangement joins TRBV6-5 to TRBJ2-1; D gene unclear. V lost 0 bases to trimming and J lost 8 bases, with 8 bases between them. The CDR3 totals 13 residues. Germline CDR1 and CDR2: MNHEY and SVGAGI. The CDR3 here is CASSYSMSYEQFF. CDR3 nucleotide sequence: TGTGCCAGCAGTTACTCGATGTCATATGAGCAGTTCTTC.

The chain links TRBV5-1 to TRBJ2-7; 7 nucleotides match TRBD1. After removal of 0 bases from V and 6 bases from J, the junction contained 9 bases not matched to a gene. The CDR3 totals 15 residues. The germline CDR1 and CDR2 sequences are SGHRS and YFSETQ. The CDR3 spells CASSLVLGQTLEQYF. DNA for the CDR3: TGCGCCAGCAGCTTGGTTCTGGGACAGACCCTCGAGCAGTACTTC.

This clonotype was detected only a few times. J is TRBJ2-3 and V is TRBV5-4; possibly TRBD2 for D (6 bases). From germline, CDR1 is SGHNT and CDR2 YYREEE (reference sequence). Trimming stripped 7 bases from V and 3 bases from J, with 9 bases between. The CDR3 has 12 residues. This CDR3 reads CASAEGTDTQYF. The DNA for the CDR3 is TGTGCCAGCGCGGAGGGTACAGATACGCAGTATTTT.

This clonotype is medium-sized by share. This chain joins TRBV2 and TRBJ2-3, with D perhaps matching TRBD2 (6 bases). The CDR3 is made up of 14 amino acids. From germline, CDR1 is SNHLY and CDR2 FYNNEI. V was pared by 7 bases and J by 2 bases, with 13 bases between. The CDR3 sequence is CASKVADNTDTQYF. DNA for the CDR3: TGTGCCAGCAAGGTAGCGGATAACACAGATACGCAGTATTTT.

This clonotype is labeled as medium-sized. The gene calls are TRBV20-1 and TRBJ2-2; tentative D call: TRBD2 (5 bases). CDR3 length: 14 amino acids. CDR1 and CDR2 from the germline V gene are DFQATT and SNEGSKA (reference sequence). V was cut by 4 bases and J by 3 bases, with 12 bases left in between. The CDR3 sequence: CSAKRETDTGELFF. The CDR3 bases are TGCAGTGCTAAGAGGGAGACGGACACCGGGGAGCTGTTTTTT.

J is TRBJ2-4 and V is TRBV6-2 or TRBV6-3, with D hard to call. This CDR3 comprises 16 residues. V lost 5 bases and J 0 bases, leaving 14 bases between the germline ends. CDR1 is MNHEY, CDR2 SVGEGT, per germline. DNA of the CDR3: TGTGCCAGCAGTCGTACAAGGGTTGGAGCCAAAAACATTCAGTACTTC. Protein product: CASSRTRVGAKNIQYF.

This clonotype was counted at least ten times. The V call is TRBV12-3 or TRBV12-4, the J call TRBJ2-7; D is uncertain. The CDR3 extends over 12 amino acids. V lost 3 bases to trimming and J lost 2 bases, with 5 bases between them. CDR3: CASSLMPYEQYF. CDR3 sequence (DNA): TGTGCCAGCAGTTTGATGCCCTACGAGCAGTACTTC.